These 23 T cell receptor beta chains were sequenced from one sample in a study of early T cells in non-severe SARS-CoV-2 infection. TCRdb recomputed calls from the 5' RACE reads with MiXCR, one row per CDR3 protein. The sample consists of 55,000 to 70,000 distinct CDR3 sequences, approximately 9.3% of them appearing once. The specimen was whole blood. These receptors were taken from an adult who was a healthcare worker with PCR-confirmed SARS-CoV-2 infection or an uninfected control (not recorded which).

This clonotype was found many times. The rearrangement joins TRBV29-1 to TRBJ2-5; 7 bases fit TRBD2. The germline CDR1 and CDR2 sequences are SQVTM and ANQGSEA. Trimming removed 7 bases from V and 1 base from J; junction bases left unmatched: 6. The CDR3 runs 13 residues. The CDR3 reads CSGVASGQETQYF. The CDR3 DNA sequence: TGCAGCGGAGTGGCTAGCGGCCAAGAGACCCAGTACTTC.

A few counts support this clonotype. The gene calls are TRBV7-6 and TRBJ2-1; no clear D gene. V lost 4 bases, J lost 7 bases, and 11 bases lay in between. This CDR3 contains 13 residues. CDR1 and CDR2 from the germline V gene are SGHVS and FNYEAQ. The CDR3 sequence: CASSSAHWNEQFF. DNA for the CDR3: TGTGCCAGCAGCTCGGCCCACTGGAATGAGCAGTTCTTC. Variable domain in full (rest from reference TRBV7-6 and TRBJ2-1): GAGVSQSPRYKVTKRGQDVALRCDPISGHVSLYWYRQALGQGPEFLTYFNYEAQQDKSGLPNDRFSAERPEGSISTLTIQRTEQRDSAMYRCASSSAHWNEQFFGPGTRLTVL.

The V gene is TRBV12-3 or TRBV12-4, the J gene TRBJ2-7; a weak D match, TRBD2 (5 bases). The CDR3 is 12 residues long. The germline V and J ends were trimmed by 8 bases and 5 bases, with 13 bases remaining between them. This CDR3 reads CASSGGPDEQYF. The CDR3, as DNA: TGTGCCAGCTCAGGAGGTCCGGACGAGCAGTACTTC.

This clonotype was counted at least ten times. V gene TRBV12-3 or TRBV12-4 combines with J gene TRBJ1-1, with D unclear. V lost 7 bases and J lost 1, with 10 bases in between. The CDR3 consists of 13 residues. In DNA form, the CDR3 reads TGTGCCAGCACCGTACAACCGAACACTGAAGCTTTCTTT. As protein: CASTVQPNTEAFF.

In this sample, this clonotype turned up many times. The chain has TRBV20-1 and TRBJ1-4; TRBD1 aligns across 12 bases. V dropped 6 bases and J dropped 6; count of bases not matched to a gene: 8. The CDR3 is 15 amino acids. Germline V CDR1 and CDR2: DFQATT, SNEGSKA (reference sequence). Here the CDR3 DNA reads TGCAGTGCCTACGGGACAGGGGGCCCGGATGAAAAACTGTTTTTT. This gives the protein CSAYGTGGPDEKLFF.

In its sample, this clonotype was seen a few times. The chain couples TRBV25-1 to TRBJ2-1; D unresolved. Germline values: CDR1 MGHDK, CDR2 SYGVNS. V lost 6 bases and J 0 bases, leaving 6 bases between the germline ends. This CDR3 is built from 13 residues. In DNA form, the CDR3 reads TGTGCCAGCAGGGCGTCCTCCTACAATGAGCAGTTCTTC. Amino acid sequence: CASRASSYNEQFF.

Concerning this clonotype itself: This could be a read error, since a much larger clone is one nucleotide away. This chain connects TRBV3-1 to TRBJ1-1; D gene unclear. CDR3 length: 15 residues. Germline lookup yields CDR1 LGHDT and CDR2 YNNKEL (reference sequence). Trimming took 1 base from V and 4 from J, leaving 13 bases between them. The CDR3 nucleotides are TGTGCCAGCAGCCAAGCCAGTGGTTCTGGCACTGAAGCTTTCTTT. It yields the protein CASSQASGSGTEAFF. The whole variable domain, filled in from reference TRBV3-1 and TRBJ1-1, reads DTAVSQTPKYLVTQMGNDKSIKCEQNLGHDTMYWYKQDSKKFLKIMFSYNNKELIINETVPNRFSPKSPDKAHLNLHINSLELGDSAVYFCASSQASGSGTEAFFGQGTRLTVV.

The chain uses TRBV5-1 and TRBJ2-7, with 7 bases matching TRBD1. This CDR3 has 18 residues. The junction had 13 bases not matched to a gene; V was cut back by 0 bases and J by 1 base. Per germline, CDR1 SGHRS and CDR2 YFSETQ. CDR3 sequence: CASSLADRQGQQSYEQYF. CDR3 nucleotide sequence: TGCGCCAGCAGCTTGGCCGATAGACAGGGCCAACAATCCTACGAGCAGTACTTC.

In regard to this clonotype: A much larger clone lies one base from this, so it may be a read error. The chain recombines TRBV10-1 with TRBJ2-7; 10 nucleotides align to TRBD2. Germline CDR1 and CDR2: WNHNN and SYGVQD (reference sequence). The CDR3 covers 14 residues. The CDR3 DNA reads TGCACCAGCAAAGCTAGCGGGAGAAAAGGCGAGCAGTACTTC. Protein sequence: CTSKASGRKGEQYF.

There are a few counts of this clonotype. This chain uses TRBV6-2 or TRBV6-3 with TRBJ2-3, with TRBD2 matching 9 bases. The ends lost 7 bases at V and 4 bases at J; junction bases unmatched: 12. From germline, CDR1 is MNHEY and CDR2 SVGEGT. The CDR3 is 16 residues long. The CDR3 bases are TGTGCCAGCATGACGAGGAGCGGGAGGTTGTCAGATACGCAGTATTTT. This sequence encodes CASMTRSGRLSDTQYF.

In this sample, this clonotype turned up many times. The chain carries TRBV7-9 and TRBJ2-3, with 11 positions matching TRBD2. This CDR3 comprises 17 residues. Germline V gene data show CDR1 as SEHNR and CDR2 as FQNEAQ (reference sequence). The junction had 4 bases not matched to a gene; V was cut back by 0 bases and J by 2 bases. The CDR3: CASSLASSGGPTDTQYF. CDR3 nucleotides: TGTGCCAGCAGCTTAGCGTCTAGCGGGGGGCCCACAGATACGCAGTATTTT.

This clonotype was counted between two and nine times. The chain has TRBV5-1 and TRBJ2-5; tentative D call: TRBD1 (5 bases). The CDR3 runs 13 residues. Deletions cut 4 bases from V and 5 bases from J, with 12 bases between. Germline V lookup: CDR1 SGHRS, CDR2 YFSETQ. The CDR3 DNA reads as TGCGCCAGCAGCCCGGACACGAGGGAGACCCAGTACTTC. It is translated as CASSPDTRETQYF. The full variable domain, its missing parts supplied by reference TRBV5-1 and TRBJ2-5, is KAGVTQTPRYLIKTRGQQVTLSCSPISGHRSVSWYQQTPGQGLQFLFEYFSETQRNKGNFPGRFSGRQFSNSRSEMNVSTLELGDSALYLCASSPDTRETQYFGPGTRLLVL.

CDR3 coding DNA: TGTGCCAGCAGCTTAGCCAATGAGCAGTTCTTC. Translating gives CASSLANEQFF. The chain couples TRBV7-6 to TRBJ2-1; D unclear. The germline V gene encodes CDR1 SGHVS and CDR2 FNYEAQ. V was shortened by 0 bases and J by 6 bases, with 0 bases between the two germline ends. The CDR3 is 11 residues long.

CDR3 loop: CSARDGAYEQYF. The CDR3 DNA is TGCAGTGCTAGAGACGGGGCATACGAGCAGTACTTC. V gene TRBV20-1 combines with J gene TRBJ2-7, with D possibly being TRBD1 or TRBD2 (5 bases each). CDR1 is DFQATT and CDR2 is SNEGSKA in the germline V gene (reference sequence). The CDR3 runs 12 residues. The V end was cut by 0 bases, the J end by 4 bases, with 7 bases between.

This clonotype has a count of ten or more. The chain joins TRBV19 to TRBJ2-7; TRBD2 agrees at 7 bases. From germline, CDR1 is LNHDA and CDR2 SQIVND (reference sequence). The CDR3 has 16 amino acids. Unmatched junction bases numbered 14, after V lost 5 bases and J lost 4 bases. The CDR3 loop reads CASSQRAGVLLYEQYF. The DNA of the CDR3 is TGTGCCAGTAGTCAGAGGGCGGGAGTTCTTTTATACGAGCAGTACTTC.

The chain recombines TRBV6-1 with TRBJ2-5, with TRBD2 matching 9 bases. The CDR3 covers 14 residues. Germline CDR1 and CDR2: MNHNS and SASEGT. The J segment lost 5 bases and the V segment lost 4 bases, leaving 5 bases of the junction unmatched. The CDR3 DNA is TGTGCCAGCAGTGTCCCTAGCGGGGTTGAGACCCAGTACTTC. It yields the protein CASSVPSGVETQYF.

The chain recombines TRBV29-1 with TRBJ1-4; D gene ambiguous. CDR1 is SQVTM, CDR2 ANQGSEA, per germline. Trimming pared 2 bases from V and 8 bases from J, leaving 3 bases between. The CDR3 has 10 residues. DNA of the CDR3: TGCAGCGTTGAACGGGAAAAACTGTTTTTT. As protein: CSVEREKLFF.

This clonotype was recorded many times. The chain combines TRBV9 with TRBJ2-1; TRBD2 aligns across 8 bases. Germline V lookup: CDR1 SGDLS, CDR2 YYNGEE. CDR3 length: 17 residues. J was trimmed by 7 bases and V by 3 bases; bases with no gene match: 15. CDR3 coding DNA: TGTGCCAGCAGCGCCCCGTCCGTCGCGGGAGGTCTAAATGAGCAGTTCTTC. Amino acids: CASSAPSVAGGLNEQFF.

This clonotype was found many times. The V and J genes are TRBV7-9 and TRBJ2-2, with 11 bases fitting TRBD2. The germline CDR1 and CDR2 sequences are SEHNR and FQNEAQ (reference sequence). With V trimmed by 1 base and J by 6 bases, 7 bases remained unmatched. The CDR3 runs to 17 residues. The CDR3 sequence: CASSLGLAGPLSGELFF. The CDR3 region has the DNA TGTGCCAGCAGCTTAGGACTAGCGGGACCCTTGTCCGGGGAGCTGTTTTTT.

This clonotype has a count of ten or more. The DNA of the CDR3 is TGTGCCAGCAGCTCCGGGGGGCTTCGGAACAATGAGCAGTTCTTC. Translation gives CASSSGGLRNNEQFF. The chain couples TRBV11-1 to TRBJ2-1, with D possibly being TRBD2 (7 bases). Germline CDR1 SGHAT, CDR2 FQDESV (reference sequence). The V end was cut by 4 bases, the J end by 5 bases, with 15 bases between. The CDR3 is 15 amino acids.

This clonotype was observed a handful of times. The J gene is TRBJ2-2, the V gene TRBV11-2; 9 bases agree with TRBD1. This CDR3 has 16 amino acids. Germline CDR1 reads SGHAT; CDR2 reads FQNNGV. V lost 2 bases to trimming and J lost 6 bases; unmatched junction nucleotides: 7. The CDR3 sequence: CASSLIRTGDAGELFF. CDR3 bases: TGTGCCAGCAGCTTAATCCGGACAGGGGATGCCGGGGAGCTGTTTTTT.

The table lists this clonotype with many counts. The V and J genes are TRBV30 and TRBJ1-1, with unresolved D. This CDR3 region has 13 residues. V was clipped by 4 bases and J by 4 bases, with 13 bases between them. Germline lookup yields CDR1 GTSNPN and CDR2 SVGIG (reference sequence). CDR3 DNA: TGTGCCTGGAACCCAGGAGCCCCCACTGAAGCTTTCTTT. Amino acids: CAWNPGAPTEAFF.

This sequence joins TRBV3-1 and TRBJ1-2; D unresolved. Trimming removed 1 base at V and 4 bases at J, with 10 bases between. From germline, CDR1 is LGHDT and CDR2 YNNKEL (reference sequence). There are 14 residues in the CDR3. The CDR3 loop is CASSQVGKGYGYTF. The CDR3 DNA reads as TGTGCCAGCAGCCAAGTGGGAAAAGGCTATGGCTACACCTTC.